Listed here are 14 T cell receptor beta chains from one sample, sequenced in a study of OX40 agonist ivuxolimab in advanced cancers. TCRdb keeps only in-frame clones here, not all; method: immunoSEQ multiplex PCR. The table records more than 60,000 clones, around 87% of them present only once. Sequencing was performed on CD4+ or CD8+ T cells sorted from blood, taken in a trial of the OX40 agonist ivuxolimab. These receptors were collected from an adult with an advanced solid tumor such as melanoma, head and neck, liver or kidney cancer.

This clone was found a few times. The gene calls are TRBV28 and TRBJ2-1; the D gene is possibly TRBD2 (5 bases). The CDR3 length is 16 residues. The germline CDR1 and CDR2 sequences are MDHEN and SYDVKM. V lost 6 bases and J 4 bases, leaving 19 bases between the germline ends. For the CDR3, the DNA is TGTGCCAGCAGACTCGCCTCGCGGGCCTTGTACAATGAGCAGTTCTTC. This codes for CASRLASRALYNEQFF.

In this sample, this clone turned up a few times. V usage is TRBV6-6 and J usage is TRBJ2-7; tentatively, D is TRBD2 (6 bases). The CDR3 has 14 residues. V lost 0 bases and J 3 bases, leaving 9 bases between the germline ends. Per germline, CDR1 MNHNY and CDR2 SVGAGI (reference sequence). CDR3 residues: CASSYSWGDYEQYF. As DNA, the CDR3 is TGTGCCAGCAGTTACTCTTGGGGGGACTACGAGCAGTACTTC.

The chain recombines TRBV30 with TRBJ2-7; D unresolved. The V and J ends lost 3 bases and 1 base respectively, with 4 bases between them. Germline V gene sequence: CDR1 GTSNPN, CDR2 SVGIG (reference sequence). The CDR3 consists of 11 residues. The CDR3 is CAWSQSYEQYF. CDR3 nucleotides: TGTGCCTGGAGCCAGTCCTACGAGCAGTACTTC.

This clone appeared a few times. The V and J genes are TRBV2 and TRBJ2-2; no clear D gene. The CDR3 has 13 residues. Germline CDR1 and CDR2: SNHLY and FYNNEI. The V and J ends lost 7 bases and 6 bases respectively, with 12 bases between them. The CDR3 reads CASKLAYAGELFF. The CDR3 DNA is TGTGCCAGCAAATTGGCATACGCCGGGGAGCTGTTTTTT.

The rearrangement uses TRBV7-2 and TRBJ1-5; the match to TRBD1 covers 8 bases. V lost 5 bases and J lost 6; bases outside the gene matches: 3. The CDR3 covers 13 residues. Germline V gene lookup returns CDR1 SGHTA and CDR2 FQGNSA. CDR3 nucleotides: TGTGCCAGCAGCCGGGACAGGAGTCAGCCCCAGCATTTT. This translates into CASSRDRSQPQHF. Complete variable domain (other parts from reference TRBV7-2 and TRBJ1-5): GAGVSQSPSNKVTEKGKDVELRCDPISGHTALYWYRQSLGQGLEFLIYFQGNSAPDKSGLPSDRFSAERTGGSVSTLTIQRTQQEDSAVYLCASSRDRSQPQHFGDGTRLSIL.

The chain carries TRBV19 and TRBJ2-7; 8 bases align to TRBD1. CDR3 size: 15 residues. Germline V gene lookup returns CDR1 LNHDA and CDR2 SQIVND (reference sequence). The V and J ends lost 7 bases and 0 bases, in that order; junction bases with no gene match: 8. CDR3: CASKGTGTGSYEQYF. The CDR3 DNA reads TGTGCCAGTAAGGGTACCGGGACAGGCTCCTACGAGCAGTACTTC.

The chain has TRBV30 and TRBJ1-4; no clear D gene. The V end was cut by 0 bases, the J end by 8 bases, with 13 bases between. This CDR3 comprises 14 residues. Germline V CDR1 and CDR2: GTSNPN, SVGIG (reference sequence). The CDR3 DNA is TGTGCCTGGAGTGTAATCCCGGACGGAGAAAAACTGTTTTTT. It encodes CAWSVIPDGEKLFF.

Note on this clone: The same CDR3 also results from other DNA sequences found in this sample. The chain couples TRBV6-1 to TRBJ1-2; no clear D. Germline V lookup: CDR1 MNHNS, CDR2 SASEGT. This CDR3 region has 16 residues. V dropped 4 bases and J dropped 0 bases, with 15 bases sitting between them. CDR3 nucleotides: TGTGCCAGCAGTGCATCGGCCGAGTCCTCTAACTATGGCTACACCTTC. Translated, it gives CASSASAESSNYGYTF.

The CDR3 bases are TGTGCCAGCAGTTACTCGAGTACGGCCCGCTACGAGCAGTACTTC. It is translated as CASSYSSTARYEQYF. V is TRBV6-5 and J is TRBJ2-7; D is ambiguous. V was pared by 0 bases and J by 3 bases, with 12 bases between. CDR3 length: 15 amino acids. Germline-derived CDR1 and CDR2 are MNHEY and SVGAGI.

As concerns this clone: At one of its ends the junction is not consistent with the germline gene, which may arise from a read error. This sample also contains other DNA sequences that code for the same CDR3. The chain carries TRBV11-2 and TRBJ1-1, with D unresolved. The CDR3 consists of 14 residues. Germline-derived CDR1 and CDR2 are SGHAT and FQNNGV. The CDR3 DNA sequence: TGCGCCAGCAGCCCTTCTGTGACTTGGGTTGAAGCTTTCTTT. Translated: CASSPSVTWVEAFF.

The V call is TRBV6-6, the J call TRBJ2-1, with unresolved D. V lost 6 bases to trimming and J lost 0 bases, with 12 bases between them. This CDR3 has 15 residues. Germline-derived CDR1 and CDR2 are MNHNY and SVGAGI (reference sequence). CDR3 residues: CASRTAMSSYNEQFF. CDR3 in DNA: TGTGCCAGCAGAACAGCCATGAGCTCCTACAATGAGCAGTTCTTC.

V gene TRBV19 combines with J gene TRBJ2-7; D remains ambiguous. V lost 1 base and J 4 bases, leaving 11 bases between the germline ends. This CDR3 region has 14 residues. CDR1 is LNHDA and CDR2 is SQIVND in the germline V gene (reference sequence). The CDR3 bases are TGTGCCAGTAGTATAGGGGTCCCCGGATACGAGCAGTACTTC. Its translation: CASSIGVPGYEQYF. The variable domain in full, completed from reference TRBV19 and TRBJ2-7, reads DGGITQSPKYLFRKEGQNVTLSCEQNLNHDAMYWYRQDPGQGLRLIYYSQIVNDFQKGDIAEGYSVSREKKESFPLTVTSAQKNPTAFYLCASSIGVPGYEQYFGPGTRLTVT.

The chain carries TRBV6-5 and TRBJ1-4; D gene unclear. Germline assignment: CDR1 MNHEY and CDR2 SVGAGI. This CDR3 region has 14 residues. V dropped 2 bases and J dropped 8 bases, with 12 bases sitting between them. CDR3 loop: CASSYNRMKEKLFF. The CDR3 DNA is TGTGCCAGCAGTTACAATCGCATGAAAGAAAAACTGTTTTTT.

The chain couples TRBV5-6 to TRBJ2-7; no definite D call. CDR1 and CDR2 (germline): SGHDT, YYEEEE. The CDR3 has 14 amino acids. V gave up 1 base and J gave up 0 bases, with 8 bases separating them. This CDR3 reads CASSLSRSSYEQYF. Written as DNA, the CDR3 is TGTGCCAGCAGCTTGTCCAGGAGCTCCTACGAGCAGTACTTC.